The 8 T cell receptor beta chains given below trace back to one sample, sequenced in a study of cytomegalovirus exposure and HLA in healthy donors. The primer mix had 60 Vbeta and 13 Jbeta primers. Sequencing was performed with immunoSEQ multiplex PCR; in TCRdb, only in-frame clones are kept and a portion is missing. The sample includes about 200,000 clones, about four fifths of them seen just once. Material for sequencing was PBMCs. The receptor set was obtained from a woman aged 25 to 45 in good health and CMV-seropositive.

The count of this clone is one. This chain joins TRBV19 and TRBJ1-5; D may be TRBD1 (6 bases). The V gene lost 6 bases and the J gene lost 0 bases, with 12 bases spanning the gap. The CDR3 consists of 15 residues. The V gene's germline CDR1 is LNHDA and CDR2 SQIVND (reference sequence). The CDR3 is CASSRQEYSNQPQHF. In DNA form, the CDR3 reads TGTGCCAGTAGCAGACAGGAGTATAGCAATCAGCCCCAGCATTTT.

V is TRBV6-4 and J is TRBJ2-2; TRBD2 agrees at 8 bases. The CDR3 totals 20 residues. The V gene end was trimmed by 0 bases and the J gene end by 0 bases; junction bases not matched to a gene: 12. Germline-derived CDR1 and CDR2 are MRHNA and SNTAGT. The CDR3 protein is CASSDSPLAVGPPNTGELFF. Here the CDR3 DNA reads TGTGCCAGCAGTGACTCCCCACTAGCGGTGGGGCCCCCGAACACCGGGGAGCTGTTTTTT.

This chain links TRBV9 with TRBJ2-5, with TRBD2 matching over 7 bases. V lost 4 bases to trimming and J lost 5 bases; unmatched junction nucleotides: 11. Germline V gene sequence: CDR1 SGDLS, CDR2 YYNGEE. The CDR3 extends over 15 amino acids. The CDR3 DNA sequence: TGTGCCAGCAGCCCGAACGCGGGGGTGGAGGAGACCCAGTACTTC. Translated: CASSPNAGVEETQYF.

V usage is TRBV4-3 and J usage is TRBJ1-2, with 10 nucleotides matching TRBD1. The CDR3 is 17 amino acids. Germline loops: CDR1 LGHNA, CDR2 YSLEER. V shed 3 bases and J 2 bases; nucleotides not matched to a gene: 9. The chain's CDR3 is CASSQVGPGQGNYGYTF. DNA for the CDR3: TGCGCCAGCAGCCAGGTGGGCCCGGGACAGGGGAACTATGGCTACACCTTC.

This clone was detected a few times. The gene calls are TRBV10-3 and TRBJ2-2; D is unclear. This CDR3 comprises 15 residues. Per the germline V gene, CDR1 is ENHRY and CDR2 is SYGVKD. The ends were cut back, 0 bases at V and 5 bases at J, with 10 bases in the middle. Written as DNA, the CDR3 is TGTGCCATCAGTGAGTCGGCTAGTCGGACCGGGGAGCTGTTTTTT. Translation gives CAISESASRTGELFF.

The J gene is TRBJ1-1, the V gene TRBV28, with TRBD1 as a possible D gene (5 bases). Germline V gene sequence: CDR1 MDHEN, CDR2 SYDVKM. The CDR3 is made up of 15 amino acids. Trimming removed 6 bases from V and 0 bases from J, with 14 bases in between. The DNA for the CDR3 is TGTGCCAGCAGCCTCGGAGGGGCTATGAACACTGAAGCTTTCTTT. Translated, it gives CASSLGGAMNTEAFF.

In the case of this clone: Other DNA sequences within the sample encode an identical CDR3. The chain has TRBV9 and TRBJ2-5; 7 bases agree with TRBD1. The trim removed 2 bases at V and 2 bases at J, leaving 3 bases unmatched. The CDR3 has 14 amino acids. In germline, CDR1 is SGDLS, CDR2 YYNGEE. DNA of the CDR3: TGTGCCAGCAGCGTTGGGACAGAGCAAGAGACCCAGTACTTC. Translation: CASSVGTEQETQYF.

In DNA, the CDR3 is TGTGCCAGCTCACCGGGACAGGGGGCGGGTACTGAAGCTTTCTTT. Residues: CASSPGQGAGTEAFF. V and J are TRBV18 and TRBJ1-1, with 12 bases matching TRBD1. This CDR3 comprises 15 residues. The ends lost 3 bases at V and 5 bases at J; junction bases unmatched: 4. Looked up from germline, CDR1 is KGHSH and CDR2 is LQKENI.